The 4 T cell receptor beta chains reported below all come from one sample, sequenced in a study of cytomegalovirus exposure and HLA in healthy donors. A multiplex PCR was run with 60 Vbeta primers and 13 Jbeta primers. The assay was immunoSEQ multiplex PCR, and TCRdb's table has in-frame clones only and misses some. This sample has roughly 130,000 clones, with approximately 69% found just once. The specimen was PBMCs. Source of these receptors: a man aged 35-49 years in good health and CMV-seropositive.

The chain joins TRBV2 to TRBJ2-5, with 11 bases identical to TRBD2. Trimming removed 4 bases from V and 5 bases from J; junction bases left unmatched: 6. Germline V gene data show CDR1 as SNHLY and CDR2 as FYNNEI. The CDR3 consists of 15 residues. CDR3 coding DNA: TGTGCCAGCAGTGTTATAGCGGGGGGGCTTGAGACCCAGTACTTC. This sequence encodes CASSVIAGGLETQYF. Full variable domain (remainder filled in from reference TRBV2 and TRBJ2-5): EPEVTQTPSHQVTQMGQEVILRCVPISNHLYFYWYRQILGQKVEFLVSFYNNEISEKSEIFDDQFSVERPDGSNFTLKIRSTKLEDSAMYFCASSVIAGGLETQYFGPGTRLLVL.

The rearrangement joins TRBV7-8 to TRBJ2-7, with TRBD1 as a possible D gene (7 bases). Germline-derived CDR1 and CDR2 are SGHVS and FQNEAQ. Trimming took 4 bases from V and 0 from J, leaving 13 bases between them. The CDR3 contains 15 residues. Here the CDR3 reads CASSYAGQSSYEQYF. DNA for the CDR3: TGTGCCAGCAGCTACGCGGGACAGAGCTCCTACGAGCAGTACTTC. Together with reference TRBV7-8 and TRBJ2-7, the CDR3 gives the full variable domain: GAGVSQSPRYKVAKRGQDVALRCDPISGHVSLFWYQQALGQGPEFLTYFQNEAQLDKSGLPSDRFFAERPEGSVSTLKIQRTQQEDSAVYLCASSYAGQSSYEQYFGPGTRLTVT.

This chain uses TRBV5-1 with TRBJ2-5; D gene ambiguous. Germline lookup yields CDR1 SGHRS and CDR2 YFSETQ. The CDR3 covers 14 residues. Trimming shortened V by 4 bases and J by 5 bases, and 15 bases separated the two germline ends. The CDR3 region has the DNA TGCGCCAGCAGCCTTCCCGACACGCCGGAGACCCAGTACTTC. This codes for CASSLPDTPETQYF.

This clone was picked up one time. The genes are TRBV28 and TRBJ2-7; D is perhaps TRBD1 (5 bases). Germline-derived CDR1 and CDR2 are MDHEN and SYDVKM. This CDR3 is built from 13 residues. The V end was cut by 7 bases, the J end by 0 bases, with 10 bases between. CDR3 sequence reads: CASNYRSSYEQYF. CDR3 coding DNA: TGTGCCAGCAACTACAGGTCCTCCTACGAGCAGTACTTC.